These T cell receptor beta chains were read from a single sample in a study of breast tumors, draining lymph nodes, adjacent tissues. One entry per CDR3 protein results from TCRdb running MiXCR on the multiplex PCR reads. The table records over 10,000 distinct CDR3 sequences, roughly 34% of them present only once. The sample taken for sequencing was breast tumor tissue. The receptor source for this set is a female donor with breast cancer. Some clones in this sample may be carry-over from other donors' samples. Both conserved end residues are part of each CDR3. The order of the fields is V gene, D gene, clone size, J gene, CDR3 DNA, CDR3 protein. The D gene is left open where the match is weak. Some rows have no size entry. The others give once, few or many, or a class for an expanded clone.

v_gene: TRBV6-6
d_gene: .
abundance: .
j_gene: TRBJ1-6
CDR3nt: TGTGCCAGCAGGGCAGGGAACGAATCACCCCTCCACTTT
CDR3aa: CASRAGNESPLHF

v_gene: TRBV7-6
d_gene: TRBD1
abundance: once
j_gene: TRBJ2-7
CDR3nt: TGTGCCAGCAGCACGGACAGGGGGATCTACGAGCAGTACTTC
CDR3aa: CASSTDRGIYEQYF

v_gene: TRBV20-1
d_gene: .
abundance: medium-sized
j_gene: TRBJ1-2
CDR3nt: TGCAGTGCTAGAGCCTCGACTGGAACTAACTATGGCTACACCTTC
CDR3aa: CSARASTGTNYGYTF

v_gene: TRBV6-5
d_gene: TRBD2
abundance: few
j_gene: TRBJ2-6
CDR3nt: TGTGCCAGCAGTGCCACTAGCGGGGGGGCTGGGGCCAACGTCCTGACTTTC
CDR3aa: CASSATSGGAGANVLTF

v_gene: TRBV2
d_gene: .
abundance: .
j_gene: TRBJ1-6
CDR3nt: TGTGCCAGCAGGCAGGGAAGGATGAGTTCACCCCTCCACTTT
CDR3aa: CASRQGRMSSPLHF

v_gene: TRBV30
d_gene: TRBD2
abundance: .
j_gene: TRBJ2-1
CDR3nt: TGTGCCTGGATGCAACTAGCGGGAGGAGAAGAGCAGTTCTTC
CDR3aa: CAWMQLAGGEEQFF

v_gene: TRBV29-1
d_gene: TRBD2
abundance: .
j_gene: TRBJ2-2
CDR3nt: TGCAGCGTCGCCGGGACTAGCGGTCGTAACACCGGGGAGCTGTTTTTT
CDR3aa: CSVAGTSGRNTGELFF

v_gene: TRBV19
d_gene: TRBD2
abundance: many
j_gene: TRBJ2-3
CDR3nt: TGTGCCAGTAGTATTTGGGCTAGCGGGAGCGGTGGTACAGATACGCAGTATTTT
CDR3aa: CASSIWASGSGGTDTQYF

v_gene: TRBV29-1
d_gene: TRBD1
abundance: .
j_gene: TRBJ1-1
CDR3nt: TGCAGCGTTGGGGCACAGGGGGGCACTGAAGCTTTCTTT
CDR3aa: CSVGAQGGTEAFF

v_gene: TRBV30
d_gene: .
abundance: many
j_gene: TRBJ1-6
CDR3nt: TGTGCTCAGAGTTGGGGTGGAAATTCACCCCTCCACTTT
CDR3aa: CAQSWGGNSPLHF

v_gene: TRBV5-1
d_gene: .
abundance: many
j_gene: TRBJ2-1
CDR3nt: TGCGCCAGCAGCCAACAAATCTCCTACAATGAGCAGTTCTTC
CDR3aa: CASSQQISYNEQFF

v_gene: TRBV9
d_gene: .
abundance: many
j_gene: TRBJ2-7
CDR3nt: TGTGCCAGCAGCGTAGCTGGTAGGCTAGTGGACGAGCAGTACTTC
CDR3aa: CASSVAGRLVDEQYF

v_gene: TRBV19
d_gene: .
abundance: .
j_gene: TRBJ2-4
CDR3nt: TGTGTCAGTAGTATAGATGGGGGGACCAGAGGGAACATTCAGTACTTC
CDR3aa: CVSSIDGGTRGNIQYF

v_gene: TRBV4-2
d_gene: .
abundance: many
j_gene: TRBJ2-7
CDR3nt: TGTGCCAGCAGCCAAGAGGCGGGACAGACTTCCTACGAGCAGTACTTC
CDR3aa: CASSQEAGQTSYEQYF

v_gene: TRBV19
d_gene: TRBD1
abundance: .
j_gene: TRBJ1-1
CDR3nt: TGTGCCAGTAGGACAGGGCCCAACACTGAAGCTTTCTTT
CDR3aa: CASRTGPNTEAFF

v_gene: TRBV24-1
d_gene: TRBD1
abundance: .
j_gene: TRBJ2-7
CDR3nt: TGTGCCACCAGGACAGCAGAACGGGGACAGGGGTATTACGAGCAGTACTTC
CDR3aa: CATRTAERGQGYYEQYF

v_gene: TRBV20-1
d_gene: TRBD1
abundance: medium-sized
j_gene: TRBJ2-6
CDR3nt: TGCAGTGCTAGGGCCTGGGTGGACAGGGCGCGCTCTGGGGCCAACGTCCTGACTTTC
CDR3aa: CSARAWVDRARSGANVLTF

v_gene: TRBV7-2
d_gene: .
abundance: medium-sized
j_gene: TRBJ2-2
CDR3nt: TGTGCCAGCAGCTTAGCGGGGGACACCGGGGAGCTGTTTTTT
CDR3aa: CASSLAGDTGELFF

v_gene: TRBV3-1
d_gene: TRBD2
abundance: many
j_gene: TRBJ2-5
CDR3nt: TGTGCCAGCAGCCAAGCCGGGACTAGCGGGGTACAAGAGACCCAGTACTTC
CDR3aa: CASSQAGTSGVQETQYF

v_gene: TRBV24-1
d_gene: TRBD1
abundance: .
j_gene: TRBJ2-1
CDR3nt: TGTGCCACCAGTGACCCGACAGGGGCGAATGAGCAGTTCTTC
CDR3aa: CATSDPTGANEQFF

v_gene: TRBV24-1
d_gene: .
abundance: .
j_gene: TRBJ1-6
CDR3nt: TGTGCCTCCTCCCCCCTCCACTTT
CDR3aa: CASSPLHF

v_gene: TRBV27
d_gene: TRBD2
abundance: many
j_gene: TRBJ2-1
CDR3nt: TGTGCCAGCAGTTTAGGCGGGGGAGTCTACAATGAGCAGTTCTTC
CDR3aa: CASSLGGGVYNEQFF

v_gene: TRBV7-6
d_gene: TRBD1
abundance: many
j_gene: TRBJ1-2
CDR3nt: TGTGCCAGCAGCTTAGACAGGGGGGTTGGCTACACCTTC
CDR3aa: CASSLDRGVGYTF